Following are 2 T cell receptor beta chains from one sample sequenced in a study of a mutant IDH1 vaccine in newly diagnosed glioma. The assay was immunoSEQ multiplex PCR, and TCRdb's table has in-frame clones only and misses some. The sample lists around 63,000 clones; more than 85% were seen once. Time point of the sample: baseline, week 1 (first vaccination visit). The sample's treatment: pre-vaccination baseline after standard-of-care therapy. This specimen consisted of PBMCs, obtained from a glioma patient treated with radiotherapy, temozolomide or both. These receptors originate from a middle-aged man with glioma.

This chain joins TRBV2 and TRBJ2-4; 11 bases line up with TRBD1. V was clipped by 3 bases and J by 8 bases; unmatched bases: 6. CDR3 length: 15 amino acids. Germline V gene data show CDR1 as SNHLY and CDR2 as FYNNEI. This CDR3 is CASSEGWDRGDIQYF. The DNA of the CDR3 is TGTGCCAGCAGTGAGGGTTGGGACAGGGGGGACATTCAGTACTTC.

This rearrangement joins TRBV27 to TRBJ1-4, with D uncertain. Trimming shortened V by 2 bases and J by 7 bases, and 11 bases separated the two germline ends. This CDR3 is 14 amino acids long. The germline CDR1 and CDR2 sequences are MNHEY and SMNVEV (reference sequence). The CDR3 region has the DNA TGTGCCAGCAGTTTAAGGCAAAAGGGTGAAAAACTGTTTTTT. It codes for CASSLRQKGEKLFF.